This is a list of T cell receptor beta chains from one sample in a study of neurological immune-mediated disorders. One entry per CDR3 protein, called by TCRdb with MiXCR from the 5' RACE reads. The data contain approximately 45,000 distinct CDR3 sequences, less than 15% of them singletons. The source material was PBMCs. The source is a man aged 25 to 45 in good health. Each CDR3 is given with its conserved first and last residue. Fields, in order: J gene, clone size, V gene, D gene, CDR3 DNA, CDR3 protein. A D gene is named only where the DNA matches it firmly. Rows may omit the clone size; those that give it use once, few, many or a size class.

J: TRBJ2-6
size: .
V: TRBV27
D: .
DNA: TGTGCCAGCAGTCGACAGCCCGGGGCCAACGTCCTGACTTTC
CDR3: CASSRQPGANVLTF

J: TRBJ2-7
size: medium-sized
V: TRBV5-1
D: TRBD2
DNA: TGCGCCAGCAGCACAACTAGCGTAGCACCTCGTCTCGAGCAGTACTTC
CDR3: CASSTTSVAPRLEQYF

J: TRBJ1-2
size: many
V: TRBV28
D: TRBD1
DNA: TGTGCCAGCAGTTCCACACGAGGCAGGGGGTACGGCTACACCTTC
CDR3: CASSSTRGRGYGYTF

J: TRBJ1-1
size: many
V: TRBV7-9
D: .
DNA: TGTGCCAGCAGCGAGACTAAAGGGCTGACGAGCACTGAAGCTTTCTTT
CDR3: CASSETKGLTSTEAFF

J: TRBJ1-6
size: many
V: TRBV5-1
D: TRBD1
DNA: TGCGCCAGCAGCCTAAGACAACCGGGACAGCTATATAATTCACCCCTCCACTTT
CDR3: CASSLRQPGQLYNSPLHF

J: TRBJ2-3
size: many
V: TRBV7-8
D: TRBD2
DNA: TGTGCCAGCAGCCTTGGGGCTAGCGGGAGAGGAGATACGCAGTATTTT
CDR3: CASSLGASGRGDTQYF

J: TRBJ1-2
size: few
V: TRBV20-1
D: TRBD1
DNA: TGCAGTGCTAGAGAGGAGACAGGGGGTGGGGGCTACACCTTC
CDR3: CSAREETGGGGYTF

J: TRBJ2-1
size: many
V: TRBV4-2
D: .
DNA: TGTGCCAGCAGCCCCGAAGGGAGCAGCTCCTACAATGAGCAGTTCTTC
CDR3: CASSPEGSSSYNEQFF

J: TRBJ2-2
size: many
V: TRBV29-1
D: TRBD1
DNA: TGCAGCGTTGAAGATCGTAAGGGGGCCAACACCGGGGAGCTGTTTTTT
CDR3: CSVEDRKGANTGELFF

J: TRBJ2-7
size: many
V: TRBV7-2
D: TRBD2
DNA: TGTGCCAGCAGCTTAGAACTAGCGGGCCCCTACGAGCAGTACTTC
CDR3: CASSLELAGPYEQYF

J: TRBJ2-1
size: few
V: TRBV20-1
D: TRBD2
DNA: TGCAGTGCTAGGGTTAGCGGGAGTGGTAATGAGCAGTTCTTC
CDR3: CSARVSGSGNEQFF

J: TRBJ1-4
size: many
V: TRBV12-3/TRBV12-4
D: .
DNA: TGTGCCAGCAGTTCCCTGGAGGTGGGTGGGGAAAAACTGTTTTTT
CDR3: CASSSLEVGGEKLFF

J: TRBJ2-7
size: many
V: TRBV29-1
D: .
DNA: TGCAGCGTTGAATCAGGGAACTACGAGCAGTACTTC
CDR3: CSVESGNYEQYF

J: TRBJ1-2
size: .
V: TRBV12-3/TRBV12-4
D: .
DNA: TGTGCCAGCAGTTTTGGCGTTAACTATGGCTACACCTTC
CDR3: CASSFGVNYGYTF

J: TRBJ2-5
size: .
V: TRBV12-3/TRBV12-4
D: TRBD1
DNA: TGTGCCAGCAGTCCTTCACAGGGGGCGAAGACCCAGTACTTC
CDR3: CASSPSQGAKTQYF

J: TRBJ1-5
size: many
V: TRBV7-9
D: .
DNA: TGTGCCAGCAGTGGGGAGGGGGACAATCAGCCCCAGCATTTT
CDR3: CASSGEGDNQPQHF

J: TRBJ2-2
size: .
V: TRBV5-5
D: .
DNA: TGTGCCAGCAGCTTGGTTGGGGGCCGGAACACCGGGGAGCTGTTTTTT
CDR3: CASSLVGGRNTGELFF

J: TRBJ1-1
size: many
V: TRBV10-3
D: .
DNA: TGTGCCATCCGGGGGGCCAAGCCCTCTGAAGCTTTCTTT
CDR3: CAIRGAKPSEAFF

J: TRBJ1-4
size: many
V: TRBV20-1
D: TRBD1
DNA: TGCAGTGCTAACGATGAGGGACAGCTAAATGAAAAACTGTTTTTT
CDR3: CSANDEGQLNEKLFF

J: TRBJ2-7
size: many
V: TRBV4-1
D: .
DNA: TGCGCCAGCAGCCAAGTTTGGCCAGGAGACTACGAGCAGTACTTC
CDR3: CASSQVWPGDYEQYF

J: TRBJ2-4
size: many
V: TRBV5-1
D: .
DNA: TGCGCCAGCAGCCGGGACACCACAGTTGACATTCAGTACTTC
CDR3: CASSRDTTVDIQYF

J: TRBJ2-7
size: .
V: TRBV5-1
D: .
DNA: TGCGCCAGCAGCTGGGACACGGGCAAGGCCTACGAGCAGTACTTC
CDR3: CASSWDTGKAYEQYF

J: TRBJ2-1
size: .
V: TRBV3-1
D: .
DNA: TGTGCCAGCAGCCAATGGGCTAGCTTTGGTAATGAGCAGTTCTTC
CDR3: CASSQWASFGNEQFF

J: TRBJ1-1
size: many
V: TRBV29-1
D: TRBD1
DNA: TGCAGCGTTGAAGTTGACAGGGGGCGCGACACTGAAGCTTTCTTT
CDR3: CSVEVDRGRDTEAFF

J: TRBJ1-1
size: many
V: TRBV10-3
D: .
DNA: TGTGCCATCAGTGAGTCTAGGAGTCGCACTGAAGCTTTCTTT
CDR3: CAISESRSRTEAFF

J: TRBJ2-5
size: many
V: TRBV10-2
D: TRBD1
DNA: TGCGCCAGCAGTGGGACAGGGGAGGGTGAGACCCAGTACTTC
CDR3: CASSGTGEGETQYF

J: TRBJ1-5
size: many
V: TRBV12-3/TRBV12-4
D: .
DNA: TGTGCCAGCAGCCAGATTAGCAATCAGCCCCAGCATTTT
CDR3: CASSQISNQPQHF

J: TRBJ2-7
size: many
V: TRBV7-2
D: .
DNA: TGTGCCAGCAGCTTCATTCTGTCCTACGAGCAGTACTTC
CDR3: CASSFILSYEQYF

J: TRBJ2-2
size: many
V: TRBV5-1
D: .
DNA: TGCGCCAGCAGCTTTGTGACGAGGGCGCACACCGGGGAGCTGTTTTTT
CDR3: CASSFVTRAHTGELFF

J: TRBJ2-1
size: many
V: TRBV28
D: TRBD1
DNA: TGTGCCAGCAGGGAAGGGGGCGGGCCGGACTCCTACAATGAGCAGTTCTTC
CDR3: CASREGGGPDSYNEQFF

J: TRBJ2-3
size: many
V: TRBV5-1
D: .
DNA: TGCGCCAGCAGCGACGGACAAACAGGCACAGATACGCAGTATTTT
CDR3: CASSDGQTGTDTQYF

J: TRBJ2-7
size: .
V: TRBV4-2
D: .
DNA: TGTGCCAGCAGCCAAGACCTTGTCTCCTACGAGCAGTACTTC
CDR3: CASSQDLVSYEQYF

J: TRBJ1-2
size: once
V: TRBV29-1
D: .
DNA: TGCAGCGCCGATGCGCAGGGCAGTGGCTACACCTTC
CDR3: CSADAQGSGYTF

J: TRBJ2-3
size: many
V: TRBV15
D: TRBD2
DNA: TGTGCCACCAGCAGAGATGCGGGAGGGCCAGATACGCAGTATTTT
CDR3: CATSRDAGGPDTQYF

J: TRBJ2-7
size: few
V: TRBV6-6
D: TRBD2
DNA: TGTGCCAGCACCGCGGGACTAGCGGGAGAGCAGTACTTC
CDR3: CASTAGLAGEQYF

J: TRBJ2-1
size: many
V: TRBV12-3/TRBV12-4
D: .
DNA: TGTGCCAGCAGCCCCTTGTCGGCCCATGAGCAGTTCTTC
CDR3: CASSPLSAHEQFF

J: TRBJ2-6
size: many
V: TRBV28
D: TRBD1
DNA: TGTGCCAGCAGGCCGGGACAGGAGAACTCTGGGGCCAACGTCCTGACTTTC
CDR3: CASRPGQENSGANVLTF

J: TRBJ2-3
size: many
V: TRBV7-8
D: .
DNA: TGTGCCAGCAGCTTAGAGTACAGAATTCAGGCAGATACGCAGTATTTT
CDR3: CASSLEYRIQADTQYF

J: TRBJ2-3
size: many
V: TRBV28
D: .
DNA: TGTGCCAGCAGTTTCGGGCAGGGTAACACAGATACGCAGTATTTT
CDR3: CASSFGQGNTDTQYF

J: TRBJ2-5
size: .
V: TRBV6-6
D: .
DNA: TGTACCAGCAGTTACTGGGGGGGCAAAGAGACCCAGTACTTC
CDR3: CTSSYWGGKETQYF

J: TRBJ1-1
size: many
V: TRBV25-1
D: .
DNA: TGTGCCAGCACCCCAGGAGTGCAGAACACTGAAGCTTTCTTT
CDR3: CASTPGVQNTEAFF

J: TRBJ2-3
size: few
V: TRBV24-1
D: TRBD2
DNA: TGTGCCACCAGTGTGGCTAGCGGGAGCACAGATACGCAGTATTTT
CDR3: CATSVASGSTDTQYF

J: TRBJ2-7
size: many
V: TRBV20-1
D: TRBD2
DNA: TGCAGTGCTAGGGCTACTAGCGGGAGTAAGTACGAGCAGTACTTC
CDR3: CSARATSGSKYEQYF

J: TRBJ2-1
size: many
V: TRBV3-1
D: TRBD2
DNA: TGTGCCAGCAGCCTGCGCCTGGGACTAGCGGGAGATGAGCAGTTCTTC
CDR3: CASSLRLGLAGDEQFF

J: TRBJ2-7
size: many
V: TRBV25-1
D: .
DNA: TGTGCCAGCAGTGGGGGACTCATGGCCTACGAGCAGTACTTC
CDR3: CASSGGLMAYEQYF

J: TRBJ1-5
size: many
V: TRBV6-1
D: .
DNA: TGTGCCAGCCTAGACAGGATTTATAGCAATCAGCCCCAGCATTTT
CDR3: CASLDRIYSNQPQHF

J: TRBJ2-7
size: .
V: TRBV5-1
D: .
DNA: .
CDR3: CASTNQTSMYLCASSPPYEQYF